Below are 17 T cell receptor beta chains sequenced from a single sample in a study of cytomegalovirus exposure and HLA in healthy donors. The PCR contained 60 Vbeta and 13 Jbeta primers. Sequenced by immunoSEQ multiplex PCR; TCRdb stores in-frame clones only, minus some. Of about 170,000 clones in the sample, 80% to 90% were seen once. The source material was PBMCs. These receptors were obtained from a woman between 18 and 29 years old in good health and CMV-seronegative.

The rearrangement uses TRBV5-1 and TRBJ2-5, with D possibly TRBD2 on 6 matching bases. Between the trimmed V and J ends, which lost 4 bases and 3 bases, there was a span of 22 bases. The CDR3 spans 17 residues. The germline V gene has CDR1 SGHRS and CDR2 YFSETQ. The CDR3 DNA follows: TGCGCCAGCAGCCGAAAACTAGCCAACCGGATTGAAGAGACCCAGTACTTC. The encoded protein is CASSRKLANRIEETQYF.

Turning to this clone: The junction departs from the called germline gene at one end, perhaps through a read error. This chain uses TRBV20-1 with TRBJ2-3; TRBD2 is a possible D gene (5 bases). CDR3 length equals 10 residues. Germline V gives CDR1 DFQATT, CDR2 SNEGSKA (reference sequence). The CDR3 sequence: CSAPEYGEKF. In DNA, the CDR3 is TGCAGTGCCCCCGAGTACGGGGAAAAGTTT.

The rearrangement uses TRBV7-6 and TRBJ2-3, with D possibly TRBD2 on 5 matching bases. Per germline, CDR1 SGHVS and CDR2 FNYEAQ. The CDR3 runs 14 residues. With 1 base removed from V and 6 bases from J, the gap between germline ends came to 11 bases. This chain's CDR3 is CASSLGSSRDTQYF. The CDR3, as DNA: TGTGCCAGCAGCTTAGGTTCTAGCCGGGATACGCAGTATTTT.

The J gene is TRBJ1-2, the V gene TRBV10-2, with TRBD1 matching over 9 bases. This CDR3 comprises 14 residues. V lost 6 bases to trimming and J lost 7 bases; unmatched junction nucleotides: 9. Germline loops: CDR1 WSHSY, CDR2 SAAADI. The CDR3 region has the DNA TGCGCCAGCAGCCACGGACAGGGGAAGGGTGGCTACACCTTC. The encoded protein is CASSHGQGKGGYTF.

The CDR3 coding sequence is TGTGCCTGCTGGAGGGTAGCGGGAGTAAATGAGCAGTTCTTC. Protein sequence: CACWRVAGVNEQFF. The chain recombines TRBV30 with TRBJ2-1; 9 bases are shared with TRBD2. Germline CDR1 reads GTSNPN; CDR2 reads SVGIG (reference sequence). The CDR3 sequence is 14 residues long. The J segment lost 7 bases and the V segment lost 6 bases, leaving 10 bases of the junction unmatched.

The table lists this clone with a few counts. The CDR3 loop is CASSLADSYEQYF. The CDR3 nucleotides read TGTGCCAGCAGTTTGGCGGACTCCTACGAGCAGTACTTC. V usage is TRBV27 and J usage is TRBJ2-7; D call uncertain. V dropped 3 bases and J dropped 0 bases, with 6 bases sitting between them. Germline V gene sequence: CDR1 MNHEY, CDR2 SMNVEV (reference sequence). The CDR3 extends over 13 amino acids.

The rearrangement uses TRBV28 and TRBJ2-2; a possible D gene is TRBD1 (5 bases). The CDR3 is 14 residues long. V lost 4 bases and J 2 bases, leaving 8 bases between the germline ends. Germline CDR1 and CDR2: MDHEN and SYDVKM. CDR3 sequence (DNA): TGTGCCAGCAGTTGGGGCCGAAACACCGGGGAGCTGTTTTTT. This gives the protein CASSWGRNTGELFF.

The J gene is TRBJ2-5, the V gene TRBV27; possible D gene TRBD2, 6 bases. Germline CDR1 is MNHEY and CDR2 is SMNVEV (reference sequence). The CDR3 contains 17 residues. Trimming stripped 5 bases from V and 2 bases from J, with 21 bases between. CDR3 nucleotide sequence: TGTGCCAGCAGTCCTAAAGGAGGGAGGCTCAAACAAGAGACCCAGTACTTC. It specifies CASSPKGGRLKQETQYF.

The V gene is TRBV6-1, the J gene TRBJ1-5, with D unresolved. Germline V CDR1 and CDR2: MNHNS, SASEGT. The CDR3 has 12 residues. Between the trimmed V and J ends, which lost 8 bases and 3 bases, there was a span of 8 bases. The CDR3 sequence: CASLHDNQPQHF. In nucleotides, the CDR3 is TGTGCCAGCTTACACGACAATCAGCCCCAGCATTTT.

The V call is TRBV7-9, the J call TRBJ2-3; possibly TRBD2 for D (6 bases). The germline V and J ends were trimmed by 1 base and 3 bases, with 11 bases remaining between them. The CDR3 loop spans 15 amino acids. Germline V CDR1 and CDR2: SEHNR, FQNEAQ (reference sequence). Here the CDR3 reads CASSLGPGETDTQYF. The DNA for the CDR3 is TGTGCCAGCAGCTTAGGTCCGGGAGAGACAGATACGCAGTATTTT.

The gene calls are TRBV7-9 and TRBJ1-2; maybe TRBD1 (5 bases). This CDR3 comprises 15 residues. Trimming cost V 4 bases and J 3 bases, with 15 bases left between them. Germline assignment: CDR1 SEHNR and CDR2 FQNEAQ (reference sequence). The CDR3 sequence: CASSSGGSVDYGYTF. Written as DNA, the CDR3 is TGTGCCAGCAGCTCGGGGGGATCGGTGGACTATGGCTACACCTTC.

This chain connects TRBV18 to TRBJ1-4; TRBD1 is a possible D gene (5 bases). This CDR3 spans 16 amino acids. V was cut by 0 bases and J by 6 bases, with 14 bases left in between. The V gene's germline CDR1 is KGHSH and CDR2 LQKENI. The CDR3 spells CASSPPSGGRDEKLFF. For the CDR3, the DNA is TGTGCCAGCTCACCACCGTCGGGGGGAAGGGATGAAAAACTGTTTTTT.

The J gene is TRBJ1-3, the V gene TRBV11-2, with 10 bases identical to TRBD1. Looked up from germline, CDR1 is SGHAT and CDR2 is FQNNGV. The CDR3 spans 18 residues. The trim removed 7 bases at V and 3 bases at J, leaving 15 bases unmatched. For the CDR3, the DNA is TGTGCCAGCAACCCCGCACCCCCGACAGGGGGCTTTGGAAACACCATATATTTT. Translated: CASNPAPPTGGFGNTIYF.

This chain uses TRBV5-5 with TRBJ1-4; the D gene is possibly TRBD1 (5 bases). V was cut by 0 bases and J by 8 bases, with 14 bases left in between. Looked up from germline, CDR1 is SGHKS and CDR2 is YYEKEE (reference sequence). The CDR3 has 15 amino acids. The CDR3 spells CASSLVGPPGEKLFF. The CDR3 region has the DNA TGTGCCAGCAGCTTGGTGGGGCCGCCAGGGGAAAAACTGTTTTTT. The full variable domain, rest sourced from reference TRBV5-5 and TRBJ1-4, is DAGVTQSPTHLIKTRGQQVTLRCSPISGHKSVSWYQQVLGQGPQFIFQYYEKEERGRGNFPDRFSARQFPNYSSELNVNALLLGDSALYLCASSLVGPPGEKLFFGSGTQLSVL.

This clone was seen just once. The chain has TRBV5-1 and TRBJ1-3; 7 bases map to TRBD1. The CDR3 runs to 12 residues. CDR1 and CDR2 (germline): SGHRS, YFSETQ. The junction had 3 bases not matched to a gene; V was cut back by 4 bases and J by 8 bases. The CDR3 protein is CASSRDRDTIYF. DNA for the CDR3: TGCGCCAGCAGCCGGGACAGAGACACCATATATTTT.

The gene calls are TRBV7-2 and TRBJ2-2, with 13 bases that match TRBD2. This CDR3 is built from 15 residues. Losses at the gene ends were 6 bases for V and 6 bases for J; bases not matched to a gene: 4. Germline V gene data show CDR1 as SGHTA and CDR2 as FQGNSA. The CDR3 DNA reads TGTGCCAGCAGACCGGGGACTAGCGGGGCCGGGGAGCTGTTTTTT. Protein sequence: CASRPGTSGAGELFF.

This chain joins TRBV5-4 and TRBJ2-7; D is possibly TRBD1 (6 bases). The V end lost 4 bases, the J end lost 3 bases, and 17 bases lay between the germline ends. The V gene's germline CDR1 is SGHNT and CDR2 YYREEE (reference sequence). The CDR3 is 15 amino acids. CDR3 in DNA: TGTGCCAGCAGCAAGCCGGGACAAGGCTTCTACGAGCAGTACTTC. Translated, it gives CASSKPGQGFYEQYF.